These 24 T cell receptor beta chains came from one sample sequenced in a study of T cells after yellow fever vaccination. TCRdb re-derived calls from the 5' RACE reads in MiXCR, one entry per CDR3 protein. This table has 300,000 to 450,000 distinct CDR3 sequences, 8% to 9.5% appearing once. Sequenced material: PBMCs, taken approximately 47 days after the first yellow fever vaccination. These receptors were obtained from a young man who received the YFV17D yellow fever vaccine.

This clonotype has a handful of counts. V usage is TRBV6-2 or TRBV6-3 and J usage is TRBJ2-2; D is unclear. Looked up from germline, CDR1 is MNHEY and CDR2 is SVGEGT. Trimming removed 2 bases at V and 8 bases at J, with 9 bases between. CDR3 length equals 13 residues. In DNA, the CDR3 is TGTGCCAGCAGTTACGTTAAAGGGGGGGAGCTGTTTTTT. This codes for CASSYVKGGELFF.

The chain recombines TRBV20-1 with TRBJ2-7; D ambiguous. The CDR3 has 12 residues. The germline V and J ends were trimmed by 2 bases and 2 bases, with 7 bases remaining between them. Germline loops: CDR1 DFQATT, CDR2 SNEGSKA (reference sequence). The CDR3 loop is CSARPQPYEQYV. Written as DNA, the CDR3 is TGCAGTGCTAGACCGCAACCCTACGAGCAGTACGTC.

CDR3 amino acids: CASSPPAGANVLTF. CDR3 bases: TGTGCCAGCTCACCCCCAGCTGGGGCCAACGTCCTGACTTTC. The chain is built from TRBV28 and TRBJ2-6; D remains unclear. Trimming took off 8 bases at V and 2 bases at J, with 10 bases between the two ends. Germline CDR1 is MDHEN and CDR2 is SYDVKM. This CDR3 has 14 residues.

The rearrangement uses TRBV5-1 and TRBJ2-1; tentatively, D is TRBD2 (5 bases). V lost 0 bases and J 6 bases, leaving 13 bases between the germline ends. Germline CDR1 is SGHRS and CDR2 is YFSETQ. The CDR3 consists of 15 residues. CDR3 coding DNA: TGCGCCAGCAGCTTGGATGGCGGGTACATCAATGAGCAGTTCTTC. This codes for CASSLDGGYINEQFF.

This clonotype has at least ten counts. This sequence joins TRBV3-1 and TRBJ2-2; D is uncertain. V dropped 4 bases and J dropped 0 bases, with 12 bases sitting between them. CDR3 length: 16 residues. Germline V gene sequence: CDR1 LGHDT, CDR2 YNNKEL (reference sequence). CDR3 DNA: TGTGCCAGCAGCCTCCCGTGGGCCCCGAACACCGGGGAGCTGTTTTTT. Its protein product is CASSLPWAPNTGELFF.

This clonotype has a handful of counts. This chain links TRBV12-3 or TRBV12-4 with TRBJ1-1; 8 bases are shared with TRBD1. J lost 8 bases, V lost 7 bases, and 6 bases had no gene match. The CDR3 is 12 amino acids. The CDR3 spells CASTLTGVEAFF. The CDR3 region has the DNA TGTGCCAGCACCCTGACAGGGGTCGAAGCTTTCTTT.

This clonotype was seen only a few times. The rearrangement joins TRBV29-1 to TRBJ2-5, with TRBD1 matching 7 bases. The germline CDR1 and CDR2 sequences are SQVTM and ANQGSEA. With 7 bases clipped from V and 1 base from J, the junction kept 12 bases outside the gene matches. This CDR3 is built from 15 residues. The CDR3 bases are TGCAGCGGGCTGGGACAGAAAAGGATCCAAGAGACCCAGTACTTC. Protein: CSGLGQKRIQETQYF.

In its sample, this clonotype was seen many times. The chain has TRBV18 and TRBJ2-6; tentatively, D is TRBD2 (6 bases). The CDR3 extends over 17 amino acids. Trimming took 5 bases from V and 0 from J, leaving 14 bases between them. CDR1 and CDR2 (germline): KGHSH, LQKENI. The CDR3 nucleotides are TGTGCCAGCTCAACGGGACTGATAGTCTCTGGGGCCAACGTCCTGACTTTC. This sequence encodes CASSTGLIVSGANVLTF.

The chain joins TRBV4-2 to TRBJ1-5, with 7 bases fitting TRBD1. CDR1 and CDR2 from the germline V gene are LGHNA and YNFKEQ. The CDR3 length is 16 residues. After removal of 1 base from V and 4 bases from J, the junction contained 7 bases not matched to a gene. CDR3 sequence: CASSQVSRGINQPQHF. The CDR3, as DNA: TGTGCCAGCAGCCAAGTCTCCAGGGGGATAAATCAGCCCCAGCATTTT.

This chain links TRBV19 with TRBJ2-7; perhaps TRBD2 as D (7 bases). Germline V lookup: CDR1 LNHDA, CDR2 SQIVND (reference sequence). Trimming shortened V by 9 bases and J by 8 bases, and 17 bases separated the two germline ends. The CDR3 runs to 12 residues. In DNA form, the CDR3 reads TGTGCCAGCCAACGAGGGGGGGGCCAGCAGTACTTC. Encoded protein: CASQRGGGQQYF.

The V and J genes are TRBV5-1 and TRBJ2-5, with D tentatively TRBD1 or TRBD2 (5 bases each). The CDR3 is 16 residues long. Deletions cut 6 bases from V and 5 bases from J, with 23 bases between. From germline, CDR1 is SGHRS and CDR2 YFSETQ. The CDR3 loop is CASNPNRDGRGETQYF. The CDR3 DNA is TGCGCCAGCAATCCTAACCGGGACGGCCGAGGGGAGACCCAGTACTTC.

This clonotype was seen at least ten times. V is TRBV7-2 and J is TRBJ2-7; tentatively, D is TRBD2 (5 bases). Germline values: CDR1 SGHTA, CDR2 FQGNSA. This CDR3 is built from 13 residues. V lost 0 bases, J lost 2 bases, and 5 bases lay in between. The CDR3 bases are TGTGCCAGCAGCTTAGCGGGAGCCTACGAGCAGTACTTC. Protein sequence: CASSLAGAYEQYF.

This chain links TRBV4-2 with TRBJ2-4, with D perhaps matching TRBD2 (5 bases). Trimming shortened V by 0 bases and J by 5 bases, and 11 bases separated the two germline ends. CDR1 is LGHNA and CDR2 is YNFKEQ in the germline V gene. The CDR3 is made up of 15 amino acids. The CDR3, as DNA: TGTGCCAGCAGCCAAGAAGGAGGCAGAGAAAACATTCAGTACTTC. This encodes CASSQEGGRENIQYF.

This clonotype came up a few times. The rearrangement links TRBV6-1 to TRBJ1-5, with D maybe TRBD1 (5 bases). This CDR3 has 16 residues. Per the germline V gene, CDR1 is MNHNS and CDR2 is SASEGT. Between the trimmed V and J ends, which lost 6 bases and 2 bases, there was a span of 17 bases. The chain's CDR3 is CASSRVGGSGNQPQHF. CDR3 sequence (DNA): TGTGCCAGCAGCCGGGTGGGGGGGTCGGGCAATCAGCCCCAGCATTTT.

The chain couples TRBV25-1 to TRBJ2-2; TRBD1 or TRBD2 may be the D gene (7 bases each). The V gene lost 2 bases and the J gene lost 5 bases, with 12 bases spanning the gap. The germline V gene has CDR1 MGHDK and CDR2 SYGVNS. The CDR3 is 15 amino acids. The CDR3 here is CASSENRGGTGELFF. DNA of the CDR3: TGTGCCAGCAGTGAAAACAGGGGAGGGACCGGGGAGCTGTTTTTT.

CDR3: CASSQGTRNTEAFF. The CDR3 coding sequence is TGCGCCAGCAGCCAAGGGACACGGAACACTGAAGCTTTCTTT. The gene calls are TRBV4-3 and TRBJ1-1; D possibly corresponds to TRBD1 (5 bases). V lost 1 base to trimming and J lost 1 base, with 7 bases between them. Germline loops: CDR1 LGHNA, CDR2 YSLEER. CDR3 size: 14 residues.

This chain joins TRBV7-2 and TRBJ2-3; no definite D call. CDR3 length: 13 residues. V lost 3 bases, J lost 4 bases, and 8 bases lay in between. Germline CDR1 and CDR2: SGHTA and FQGNSA. CDR3 residues: CASSFERSDTQYF. CDR3 coding DNA: TGTGCCAGCAGCTTTGAGCGATCAGATACGCAGTATTTT.

This clonotype appeared a few times. The CDR3, as DNA: TGTGCCAGCAGCTTAAGGGGTCGCACAGATACGCAGTATTTT. Translated, it gives CASSLRGRTDTQYF. The chain employs TRBV7-3 and TRBJ2-3; D remains ambiguous. CDR1 and CDR2 from the germline V gene are SGHTA and FQGTGA. The V end was cut by 1 base, the J end by 1 base, with 6 bases between. The CDR3 consists of 14 residues.

The chain carries TRBV27 and TRBJ2-3, with a possible D match to TRBD2 (5 bases). The CDR3 is 14 residues long. CDR1 is MNHEY, CDR2 SMNVEV, per germline (reference sequence). V gave up 3 bases and J gave up 8 bases, with 15 bases separating them. The CDR3 DNA follows: TGTGCCAGCAGTTTGTCTGGCGGGTCGAGTACGCAGTATTTT. Residues: CASSLSGGSSTQYF.

This clonotype was counted a few times. Here the CDR3 DNA reads TGTGCCAGCAGCTCGGCTAGCGGGGGTGCAGATACGCAGTATTTT. Its translation: CASSSASGGADTQYF. The V gene is TRBV9, the J gene TRBJ2-3; 10 positions agree with TRBD2. The CDR3 is 15 residues long. Germline V gene data show CDR1 as SGDLS and CDR2 as YYNGEE. The ends lost 4 bases at V and 4 bases at J; junction bases unmatched: 6.

The chain links TRBV7-9 to TRBJ2-7, with TRBD2 matching 7 bases. V gave up 8 bases and J gave up 5 bases; unmatched junction bases: 3. The CDR3 length is 11 residues. CDR1 and CDR2 (germline): SEHNR, FQNEAQ (reference sequence). CDR3 sequence (DNA): TGTGCCAGCGGGGGGGTGCACGAGCAGTACTTC. Translation: CASGGVHEQYF.

In this sample, this clonotype turned up a few times. The rearrangement joins TRBV5-1 to TRBJ2-1; 9 bases fit TRBD2. The CDR3 runs 16 residues. In germline, CDR1 is SGHRS, CDR2 YFSETQ. The trim removed 5 bases at V and 9 bases at J, leaving 15 bases unmatched. DNA for the CDR3: TGCGCCAGCAGTTTAGGAGCGGGGGGCCCAAGCGTTGAGCAGTTCTTC. This encodes CASSLGAGGPSVEQFF.

The rearrangement joins TRBV5-1 to TRBJ2-3; 8 positions match TRBD2. The CDR3 spans 16 residues. CDR1 is SGHRS, CDR2 YFSETQ, per germline. The V gene end was trimmed by 3 bases and the J gene end by 2 bases; junction bases not matched to a gene: 8. In DNA, the CDR3 is TGCGCCAGCAGCTACATAGGGACTAGACCCACAGATACGCAGTATTTT. It is translated as CASSYIGTRPTDTQYF.

In this sample, this clonotype turned up a few times. The chain uses TRBV23-1 and TRBJ2-7, with D perhaps matching TRBD1 or TRBD2 (5 bases each). TRBV23-1 is placed among ORFs of uncertain function. V lost 6 bases, J lost 5 bases, and 8 bases lay in between. The CDR3 spans 11 residues. The DNA for the CDR3 is TGCGCCAGCAGCGGGACCAACGAGCAGTACTTC. Its protein is CASSGTNEQYF.